In its sample, the clone carrying this TCR beta chain was seen once. Germline lookup yields CDR1 SGHAT and CDR2 FQNNGV. The CDR3 sequence is 16 residues long. V was trimmed by 5 bases and J by 6 bases, leaving 20 bases between them. The sample belongs to a study of T cell clones after liver transplantation. Assay: immunoSEQ multiplex PCR; the TCRdb copy retains only in-frame clones and omits some. The table has tens of thousands of clones, roughly nine tenths seen once. The origin of this receptor is a human donor who received a liver transplant. The chain carries TRBV11-2 and TRBJ2-1; TRBD1 might be the D (5 bases). The specimen was CD4+ T cells from blood, collected before liver transplant. The CDR3 sequence: CASSPISQGIGNEQFF. DNA of the CDR3: TGTGCCAGCAGCCCAATTAGCCAGGGTATTGGCAATGAGCAGTTCTTC.